This T cell receptor beta chain was retrieved from a study of T cell clonotyping in hematopoietic cell transplantation. Whole-study findings and limits: Cells were unsorted, so CD4 and CD8 contributions were not separated.

This clone is medium-sized (0.01 to 0.1%). What it recognizes is unknown. Assay: immunoSEQ multiplex PCR; the TCRdb copy retains only in-frame clones and omits some. The table includes 30,000 or so clones, about 74% detected once. The CDR3 runs to 14 residues. From germline, CDR1 is SGDLS and CDR2 YYNGEE. Trimming left V 2 bases short and J 4 bases short, with 9 bases between. Time point indicated: recipient sample about 28 days before transplant, after cytoreduction. The sequencing used peripheral blood mononuclear cells, collected before stem cell transplant. This sequence was found in a woman under 40 with chronic myeloid leukemia. Some clones in this sample may be carry-over from other donors' samples. The genes are TRBV9 and TRBJ2-2; TRBD1 might be the D (5 bases). The DNA for the CDR3 is TGTGCCAGCAGCGTTAAGACAGTCACCGGGGAGCTGTTTTTT. Translated, it gives CASSVKTVTGELFF.